This passage covers 21 T cell receptor beta chains from one sample sequenced in a study of CD8 T cells in ankylosing spondylitis. TCRdb re-analysed the 5' RACE reads in MiXCR, keeping a single row per CDR3 protein. The sample includes 300,000 to 400,000 distinct CDR3 sequences, roughly 14% of them seen just once. What was sequenced was blood, either unsorted or a sorted T cell fraction (not recorded which). These receptors came from a male donor with ankylosing spondylitis or in good health (not recorded which).

The rearrangement uses TRBV12-3 or TRBV12-4 and TRBJ2-7; D ambiguous. V lost 4 bases and J 1 base, leaving 14 bases between the germline ends. The length of the CDR3 is 15 residues. CDR3 loop: CASSSPGKGSYEQYF. In DNA, the CDR3 is TGTGCCAGCAGTTCCCCGGGTAAAGGATCCTACGAGCAGTACTTC.

The rearrangement links TRBV6-1 to TRBJ2-7; D remains ambiguous. Trimming removed 10 bases from V and 0 bases from J, with 19 bases in between. CDR1 and CDR2 from the germline V gene are MNHNS and SASEGT. This CDR3 comprises 15 residues. As DNA, the CDR3 is TGTGCCACCCAGAGGTCCGGGTCCAGCTCCTACGAGCAGTACTTC. Translated, it gives CATQRSGSSSYEQYF.

This clonotype was counted only a few times. The chain employs TRBV10-3 and TRBJ2-3; TRBD1 aligns across 8 bases. After removal of 9 bases from V and 3 bases from J, the junction contained 5 bases not matched to a gene. This CDR3 is built from 13 residues. Germline CDR1 reads ENHRY; CDR2 reads SYGVKD. The CDR3 DNA is TGTGCCATTGGACAGGGCGGGACAGATACGCAGTATTTT. Encoded protein: CAIGQGGTDTQYF.

This clonotype was seen a handful of times. The rearrangement links TRBV20-1 to TRBJ2-5, with TRBD1 identical over 9 bases. The V segment lost 0 bases and the J segment 4 bases; nucleotides outside the gene matches: 12. This CDR3 comprises 17 residues. Germline CDR1 is DFQATT and CDR2 is SNEGSKA (reference sequence). DNA for the CDR3: TGCAGTGCTAGAGATCTGGGTTACAGGGGGCTGGGAGAGACCCAGTACTTC. Amino acids: CSARDLGYRGLGETQYF.

The chain employs TRBV5-6 and TRBJ1-4; no definite D call. Germline V gene sequence: CDR1 SGHDT, CDR2 YYEEEE. The V gene lost 1 base and the J gene lost 3 bases, with 10 bases spanning the gap. The CDR3 sequence is 15 residues long. CDR3: CASSLWQTSNEKLFF. The CDR3 nucleotides read TGTGCCAGCAGCTTGTGGCAGACATCTAATGAAAAACTGTTTTTT. The full variable domain, completed using reference TRBV5-6 and TRBJ1-4, is DAGVTQSPTHLIKTRGQQVTLRCSPKSGHDTVSWYQQALGQGPQFIFQYYEEEERQRGNFPDRFSGHQFPNYSSELNVNALLLGDSALYLCASSLWQTSNEKLFFGSGTQLSVL.

This clonotype was counted only a few times. The chain combines TRBV3-1 with TRBJ1-3; no clear D. Germline values: CDR1 LGHDT, CDR2 YNNKEL (reference sequence). The CDR3 contains 12 residues. The V end lost 3 bases, the J end lost 4 bases, and 4 bases lay between the germline ends. The CDR3: CASSHQGNTIYF. The CDR3 coding sequence is TGTGCCAGCAGCCATCAGGGAAACACCATATATTTT.

This clonotype was seen a few times. This chain connects TRBV5-1 to TRBJ2-2; 8 bases fit TRBD1. J lost 3 bases, V lost 4 bases, and 2 bases had no gene match. Germline assignment: CDR1 SGHRS and CDR2 YFSETQ. There are 14 residues in the CDR3. The CDR3 protein is CASSGGQDTGELFF. The CDR3 nucleotides are TGCGCCAGCAGCGGGGGACAGGACACCGGGGAGCTGTTTTTT.

Many counts were recorded for this clonotype. This sequence joins TRBV28 and TRBJ1-5, with TRBD1 matching 7 bases. CDR3 length equals 14 residues. Germline CDR1 is MDHEN and CDR2 is SYDVKM. V was clipped by 5 bases and J by 4 bases; unmatched bases: 5. CDR3 DNA: TGTGCCAGCAGTCCGGGACAGAGAAATCAGCCCCAGCATTTT. This sequence encodes CASSPGQRNQPQHF.

The V call is TRBV7-6, the J call TRBJ2-3, with D possibly matching TRBD2 (5 bases). The CDR3 spans 12 residues. Germline-derived CDR1 and CDR2 are SGHVS and FNYEAQ. Deletions cut 5 bases from V and 3 bases from J, with 6 bases between. CDR3 sequence reads: CASSGRTDTQYF. The CDR3 DNA is TGTGCCAGCAGCGGGAGAACAGATACGCAGTATTTT.

This clonotype has only a few counts. This rearrangement joins TRBV20-1 to TRBJ2-1; D remains unclear. The CDR3 extends over 13 amino acids. Germline lookup yields CDR1 DFQATT and CDR2 SNEGSKA (reference sequence). Trimming shortened V by 3 bases and J by 15 bases, and 21 bases separated the two germline ends. DNA for the CDR3: TGCAGTGCTAGTTCTGGCGAGCTTCTCCTGCGGTTCTTC. Translated, it gives CSASSGELLLRFF.

The J gene is TRBJ2-4, the V gene TRBV5-8, with D possibly matching TRBD2 (5 bases). Germline V gives CDR1 SGHTS, CDR2 YDEGEE. V dropped 3 bases and J dropped 1 base, with 8 bases sitting between them. The CDR3 has 14 amino acids. The CDR3: CASSYRGAKNIQYF. The CDR3, as DNA: TGTGCCAGCAGCTATCGGGGTGCCAAAAACATTCAGTACTTC.

The chain uses TRBV20-1 and TRBJ2-7; 14 bases are shared with TRBD2. In germline, CDR1 is DFQATT, CDR2 SNEGSKA (reference sequence). CDR3 length: 15 residues. Unmatched junction bases numbered 4, after V lost 3 bases and J lost 3 bases. The DNA for the CDR3 is TGCAGTGCTAGCTCCGGGACTAGCGGGAGCTACGAGCAGTACTTC. Translating it yields CSASSGTSGSYEQYF.

V gene TRBV20-1 combines with J gene TRBJ1-1, with 9 bases that match TRBD1. Trimming took 4 bases from V and 11 from J; bases not matched to a gene: 5. Germline lookup yields CDR1 DFQATT and CDR2 SNEGSKA (reference sequence). This CDR3 has 11 residues. The CDR3 protein is CSATRDRAAFF. The CDR3 bases are TGCAGTGCTACGAGGGACAGGGCGGCTTTCTTT.

This clonotype was recorded at least ten times. This chain joins TRBV5-1 and TRBJ2-3; 7 positions agree with TRBD2. V was pared by 2 bases and J by 4 bases, with 7 bases of the junction left unmatched. CDR1 SGHRS and CDR2 YFSETQ come from the germline V gene. The length of the CDR3 is 15 residues. Here the CDR3 DNA reads TGCGCCAGCAGCTTATGGGGGACTAAAGCAGATACGCAGTATTTT. Protein product: CASSLWGTKADTQYF. Looking up the rest from reference TRBV5-1 and TRBJ2-3 gives the full variable domain: KAGVTQTPRYLIKTRGQQVTLSCSPISGHRSVSWYQQTPGQGLQFLFEYFSETQRNKGNFPGRFSGRQFSNSRSEMNVSTLELGDSALYLCASSLWGTKADTQYFGPGTRLTVL.

This clonotype was seen many times. The J gene is TRBJ2-1, the V gene TRBV12-3 or TRBV12-4, with D maybe TRBD1 (6 bases). V was cut by 5 bases and J by 1 base, with 9 bases left in between. The CDR3 has 14 residues. The chain's CDR3 is CASSPGQSYNEQFF. CDR3 DNA: TGTGCCAGCAGTCCCGGACAGTCCTACAATGAGCAGTTCTTC.

This clonotype was counted between two and nine times. The chain joins TRBV2 to TRBJ2-2; D might be TRBD1 (5 bases). The CDR3 has 13 residues. CDR1 SNHLY and CDR2 FYNNEI come from the germline V gene. Trimming stripped 6 bases from V and 3 bases from J, with 8 bases between. CDR3 region: CASRTQDTGELFF. The CDR3 nucleotides are TGTGCCAGCAGAACACAGGACACCGGGGAGCTGTTTTTT.

This clonotype was picked up a small number of times. This chain uses TRBV4-1 with TRBJ2-3; a weak D match, TRBD2 (5 bases). Per the germline V gene, CDR1 is MGHRA and CDR2 is YSYEKL. There are 17 residues in the CDR3. Trimming took off 1 base at V and 1 base at J, with 15 bases between the two ends. Here the CDR3 reads CASSQGEIASRTDTQYF. The CDR3 DNA reads TGCGCCAGCAGCCAAGGAGAGATTGCTAGCCGCACAGATACGCAGTATTTT.

Only a few counts were recorded for this clonotype. V gene TRBV7-2 combines with J gene TRBJ1-5, with TRBD1 identical over 8 bases. The CDR3 totals 15 residues. Germline V lookup: CDR1 SGHTA, CDR2 FQGNSA. Trimming cost V 1 base and J 4 bases; bases outside gene matches: 3. This CDR3 is CASSLETGVNQPQHF. The CDR3 nucleotides are TGTGCCAGCAGCTTAGAGACAGGGGTGAATCAGCCCCAGCATTTT.

The J gene is TRBJ1-5, the V gene TRBV20-1; no firm D call. This CDR3 has 13 amino acids. With 3 bases removed from V and 0 bases from J, the gap between germline ends came to 6 bases. Per the germline V gene, CDR1 is DFQATT and CDR2 is SNEGSKA (reference sequence). CDR3 region: CSARDGSNQPQHF. CDR3 nucleotide sequence: TGCAGTGCTAGGGACGGTAGCAATCAGCCCCAGCATTTT.

V and J are TRBV10-3 and TRBJ2-7; 9 nucleotides agree with TRBD2. V lost 7 bases to trimming and J lost 6 bases; unmatched junction nucleotides: 10. The CDR3 sequence is 14 residues long. Germline loops: CDR1 ENHRY, CDR2 SYGVKD. CDR3 nucleotides: TGTGCCATCAACCTAGCGGGGCGGACCGGCGAGCAGTACTTC. The encoded protein is CAINLAGRTGEQYF.

Written as DNA, the CDR3 is TGCAGTGCTAGAATCCGACTAGCGGTCACAGATACGCAGTATTTT. This sequence encodes CSARIRLAVTDTQYF. This chain joins TRBV20-1 and TRBJ2-3; 9 bases fit TRBD2. CDR3 length: 15 amino acids. Unmatched junction bases numbered 5, after V lost 2 bases and J lost 2 bases. Germline assignment: CDR1 DFQATT and CDR2 SNEGSKA (reference sequence).